This T cell receptor beta chain stems from a study of cytomegalovirus exposure and HLA in healthy donors. V lost 6 bases and J 2 bases, leaving 11 bases between the germline ends. Germline V gives CDR1 SEHNR, CDR2 FQNEAQ (reference sequence). CDR3 size: 14 residues. For this clone: Its matching antigen is unknown.

It was with 60 Vbeta and 13 Jbeta primers that the PCR ran. Sequencing used immunoSEQ multiplex PCR; TCRdb keeps in-frame clones, though not all of them. The table lists some 98,000 clones, under 85% of them singletons. Study-wide results and limits: Most of the TCR beta V segments (in an earlier analysis) were productive either about 87% or about 30% of the time. There were some public TCRs occurring in many donors, but most TCR sequences were rare.

The V call is TRBV7-9, the J call TRBJ1-3; a possible D gene is TRBD1 (6 bases). The clonotype was recovered from a man aged 18 to 35 in good health and CMV-seropositive. Sequences were obtained from PBMCs. The CDR3 bases are TGTGCCAGCAGTCGGACAGTCGCTGGAAACACCATATATTTT. Translating it yields CASSRTVAGNTIYF.